The entry that follows covers one TCR beta chain sequence. This clone showed up just a few times. No antigen is known for it. The sample holds no much larger clone one base away, and base qualities are not on file. From its cysteine to its phenylalanine, the CDR3 spans 14 amino acids. The read is trimmed to its CDR3 DNA, 42 bases read in frame from base 1. The germline V and J ends show losses of 8 bases and 4 bases respectively, and no gene match explains 10 bases of the junction. Per the germline V gene (reference sequence), MNHEY is the CDR1 and SMNVEV is the CDR2. This sample is drawn from a study of cytomegalovirus exposure and HLA in healthy donors (dated by TCRdb to 2015 to 2018). Background for the entire study: According to a later analysis, one platform produced both the roughly 110 validation repertoires and the 730 or so repertoires of the first cohort. In addition to the first cohort of 500 to 850 subjects, a separate validation cohort of 120 different subjects was used. High-throughput TCR immunosequencing, statistical association of individual TCRs with disease status, and machine learning were combined to predict cytomegalovirus infection status. The aim of the study was to test whether cataloging public T cell receptors could identify signatures of past pathogen exposure.

Separate from the roughly 650-subject first cohort, the validation cohort of around 130 subjects was the group to which the donors belonged. Receptor libraries were prepared by the immunoSEQ multiplex PCR assay. In the paper's pipeline: A statistical classification framework was built to diagnose cytomegalovirus status from the catalog of TCR beta chain sequences. TCRdb mirrors the immuneACCESS table, restricted to in-frame sequences. Some clones are absent from its copies; in checked studies, under half trace to an unresolved V gene, and the reason for the others is unknown. V and J calls and clone size are copied from that table; D and trimming were computed from the DNA. This sample is represented by roughly 180,000 clones; roughly 84% of them were singletons. Over 5.5% of the sample belongs to the ten largest clones. Study-wide conclusions, independent of this receptor: In vitro tests confirmed that three of the cytomegalovirus-associated TCR beta chains recognize cytomegalovirus antigens. The validation cohort had no HLA typing available for a later analysis, so co-occurrence within that cohort was assessed over all 120 or so repertoires. The authors suggested that the approach could potentially be generalized to other disease states and immunological phenotypes. Cytomegalovirus status was reported to be diagnosed by the classifier with high specificity and sensitivity in both the original and validation cohorts. A later analysis found that TCRs clustered in the first cohort also tended to co-occur in the approximately 120 validation repertoires, with just under 95% of cluster scores above 0. The study listed 164 TCR beta chains as associated with cytomegalovirus. Most TCR sequences were seen in very few donors, while some public TCRs were found in many individuals.

Recombination linked TRBV27 to TRBJ1-2; 7 bases in between match TRBD1. Input material: PBMCs. The source is a man between 18 and 29 years old in good health and CMV-seropositive. CDR3 region: CASGQGGRVYGYTF. At the DNA level, the sequence is TGTGCCAGCGGACAAGGGGGCAGGGTCTATGGCTACACCTTC.